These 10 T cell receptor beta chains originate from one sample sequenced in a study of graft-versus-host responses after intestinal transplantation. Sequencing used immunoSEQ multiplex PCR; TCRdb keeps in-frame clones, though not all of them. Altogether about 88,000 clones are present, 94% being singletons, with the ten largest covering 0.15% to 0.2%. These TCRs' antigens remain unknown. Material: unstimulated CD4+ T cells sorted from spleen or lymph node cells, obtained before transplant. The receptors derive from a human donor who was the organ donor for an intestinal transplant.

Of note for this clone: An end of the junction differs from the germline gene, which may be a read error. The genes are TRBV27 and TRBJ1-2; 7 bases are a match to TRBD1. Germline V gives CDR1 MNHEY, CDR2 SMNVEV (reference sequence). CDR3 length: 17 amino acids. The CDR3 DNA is TGTGCCGGCAGTCGTTCATCCCCGACAGGGAGTAACTATGGCTACACCTTC. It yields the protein CAGSRSSPTGSNYGYTF.

The CDR3 nucleotides are TGTGCCAGCAGCCAAGAACGAGGCGGGGGGGCAACAGATACGCAGTATTTT. It translates to CASSQERGGGATDTQYF. The gene calls are TRBV4-2 and TRBJ2-3, with TRBD2 identical over 9 bases. The junction had 7 bases not matched to a gene; V was cut back by 0 bases and J by 3 bases. The CDR3 spans 17 residues. Germline V CDR1 and CDR2: LGHNA, YNFKEQ.

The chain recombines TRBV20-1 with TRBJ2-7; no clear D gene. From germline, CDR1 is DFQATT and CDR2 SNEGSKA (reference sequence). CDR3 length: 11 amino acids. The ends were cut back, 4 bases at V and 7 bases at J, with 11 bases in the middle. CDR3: CSANTLGEQYF. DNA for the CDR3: TGCAGTGCTAACACCTTGGGAGAGCAGTACTTC.

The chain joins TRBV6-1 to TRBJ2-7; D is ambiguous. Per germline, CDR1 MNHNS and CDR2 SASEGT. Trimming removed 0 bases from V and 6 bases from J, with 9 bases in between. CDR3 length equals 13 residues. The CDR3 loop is CASSEALRAEQYF. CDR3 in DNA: TGTGCCAGCAGTGAAGCCCTAAGGGCCGAGCAGTACTTC.

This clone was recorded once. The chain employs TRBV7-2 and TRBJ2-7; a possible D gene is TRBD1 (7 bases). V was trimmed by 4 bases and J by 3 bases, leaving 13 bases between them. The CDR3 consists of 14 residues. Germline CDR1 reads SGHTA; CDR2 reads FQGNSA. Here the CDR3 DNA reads TGTGCCAGCAGCTACCAGGGGGGTGTCTACGAGCAGTACTTC. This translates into CASSYQGGVYEQYF. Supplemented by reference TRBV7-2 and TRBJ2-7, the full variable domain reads GAGVSQSPSNKVTEKGKDVELRCDPISGHTALYWYRQSLGQGLEFLIYFQGNSAPDKSGLPSDRFSAERTGGSVSTLTIQRTQQEDSAVYLCASSYQGGVYEQYFGPGTRLTVT.

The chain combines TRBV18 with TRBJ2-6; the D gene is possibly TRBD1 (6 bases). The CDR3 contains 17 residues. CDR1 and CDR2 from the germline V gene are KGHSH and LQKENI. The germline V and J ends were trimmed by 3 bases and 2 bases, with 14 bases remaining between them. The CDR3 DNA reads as TGTGCCAGCTCACCCGGAACCAGGGGAGCTGGGGCCAACGTCCTGACTTTC. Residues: CASSPGTRGAGANVLTF.

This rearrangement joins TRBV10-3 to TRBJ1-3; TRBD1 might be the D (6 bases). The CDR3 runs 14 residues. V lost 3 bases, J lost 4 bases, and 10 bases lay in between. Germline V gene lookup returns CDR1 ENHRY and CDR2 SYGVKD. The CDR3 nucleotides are TGTGCCATCAGTGACAGGGGATCAGGAAACACCATATATTTT. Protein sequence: CAISDRGSGNTIYF.

The CDR3 DNA is TGTGCCAGCAGACCCGGGACCGGGAATCAGCCCCAGCATTTT. Amino acid sequence: CASRPGTGNQPQHF. This chain links TRBV5-5 with TRBJ1-5, with a tentative D call TRBD1 (5 bases). The CDR3 runs 14 residues. Deletions cut 5 bases from V and 4 bases from J, with 13 bases between. The germline V gene has CDR1 SGHKS and CDR2 YYEKEE (reference sequence).

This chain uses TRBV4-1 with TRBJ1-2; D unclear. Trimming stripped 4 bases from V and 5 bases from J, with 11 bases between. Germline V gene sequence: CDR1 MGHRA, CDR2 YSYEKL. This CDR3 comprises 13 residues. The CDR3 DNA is TGCGCCAGCAGCCTCCAGTTCGAGTATGGCTACACCTTC. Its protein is CASSLQFEYGYTF.

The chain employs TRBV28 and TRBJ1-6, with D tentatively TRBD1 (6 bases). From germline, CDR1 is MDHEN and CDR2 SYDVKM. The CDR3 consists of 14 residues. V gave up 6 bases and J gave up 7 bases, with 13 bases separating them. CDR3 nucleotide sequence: TGTGCCAGCAGCTCAAAGACAGGCAATTCACCCCTCCACTTT. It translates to CASSSKTGNSPLHF. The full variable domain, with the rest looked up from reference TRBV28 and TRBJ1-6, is DVKVTQSSRYLVKRTGEKVFLECVQDMDHENMFWYRQDPGLGLRLIYFSYDVKMKEKGDIPEGYSVSREKKERFSLILESASTNQTSMYLCASSSKTGNSPLHFGNGTRLTVT.